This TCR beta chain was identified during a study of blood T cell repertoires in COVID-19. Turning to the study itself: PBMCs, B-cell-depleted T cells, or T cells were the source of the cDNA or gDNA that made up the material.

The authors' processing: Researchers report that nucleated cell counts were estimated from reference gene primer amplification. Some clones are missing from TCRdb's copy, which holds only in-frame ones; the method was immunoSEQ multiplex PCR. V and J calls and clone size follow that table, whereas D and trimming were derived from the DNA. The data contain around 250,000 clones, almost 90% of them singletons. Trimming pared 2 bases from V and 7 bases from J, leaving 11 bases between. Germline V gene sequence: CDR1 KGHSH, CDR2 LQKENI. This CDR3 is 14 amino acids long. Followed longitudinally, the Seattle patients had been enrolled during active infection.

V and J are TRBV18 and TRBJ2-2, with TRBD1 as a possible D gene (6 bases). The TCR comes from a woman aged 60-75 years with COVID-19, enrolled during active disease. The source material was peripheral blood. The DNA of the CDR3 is TGTGCCAGCTCACCAGAACAGGGCAACGGGGAGCTGTTTTTT. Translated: CASSPEQGNGELFF.